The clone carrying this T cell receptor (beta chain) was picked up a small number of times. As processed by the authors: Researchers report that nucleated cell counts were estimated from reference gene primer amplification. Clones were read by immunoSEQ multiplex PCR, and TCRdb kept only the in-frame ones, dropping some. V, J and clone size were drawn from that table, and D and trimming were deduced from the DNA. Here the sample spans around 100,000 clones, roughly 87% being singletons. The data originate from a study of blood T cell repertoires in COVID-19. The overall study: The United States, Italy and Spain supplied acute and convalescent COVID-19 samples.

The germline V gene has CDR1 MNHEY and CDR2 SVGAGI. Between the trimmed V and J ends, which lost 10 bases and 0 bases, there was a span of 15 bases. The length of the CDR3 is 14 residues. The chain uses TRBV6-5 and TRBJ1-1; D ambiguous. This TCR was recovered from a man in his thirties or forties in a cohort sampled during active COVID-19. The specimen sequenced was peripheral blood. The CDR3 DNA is TGTGCCACCTCTCAGCGGTCCTTGAACACTGAAGCTTTCTTT. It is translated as CATSQRSLNTEAFF.